The T cell receptor (beta chain) under discussion was sequenced for a study of T-cell reconstitution after alpha-beta-depleted transplantation in children. Overall study results and limits: About two months after transplant, alpha-beta T cells reportedly came from several hundred expanded graft clones.

In the case of this clonotype: Its antigen is currently unknown.

The authors prepared the TCRbeta library with unique molecular identifiers. TCRdb reprocessed the PCR reads via MiXCR and lists one record per CDR3 protein. The sample shows fewer than 750,000 distinct CDR3 sequences, under 25% of them seen only once. V lost 0 bases, J lost 4 bases, and 4 bases lay in between. This CDR3 is built from 13 residues. J is TRBJ2-1 and V is TRBV12-3 or TRBV12-4; D unclear. The source of this sequence is a boy younger than two who had a stem cell transplant for acute myeloid leukemia, so the T cells may come from the graft donor. The sequencing used PBMCs, mostly from graft donor cells, collected 360 days after TCRalphabeta/CD19-depleted stem cell transplant. CDR3 DNA: TGTGCCAGCAGTTTAGCCCAGTACAATGAGCAGTTCTTC. Its translation is CASSLAQYNEQFF.